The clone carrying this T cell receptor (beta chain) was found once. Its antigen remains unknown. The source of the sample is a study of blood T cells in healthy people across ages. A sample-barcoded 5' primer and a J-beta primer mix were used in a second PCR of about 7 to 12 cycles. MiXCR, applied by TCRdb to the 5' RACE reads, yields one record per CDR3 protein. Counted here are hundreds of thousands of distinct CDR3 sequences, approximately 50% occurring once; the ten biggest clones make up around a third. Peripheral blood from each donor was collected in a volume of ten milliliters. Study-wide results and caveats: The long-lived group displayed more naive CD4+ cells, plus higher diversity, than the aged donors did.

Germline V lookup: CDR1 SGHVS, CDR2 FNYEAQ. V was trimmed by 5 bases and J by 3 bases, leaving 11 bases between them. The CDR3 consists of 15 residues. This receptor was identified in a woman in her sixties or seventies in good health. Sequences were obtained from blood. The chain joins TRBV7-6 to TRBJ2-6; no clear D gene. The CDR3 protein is CASSLVHFGANVLTF. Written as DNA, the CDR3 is TGTGCCAGCAGCCTGGTCCACTTTGGGGCCAACGTCCTGACTTTC.